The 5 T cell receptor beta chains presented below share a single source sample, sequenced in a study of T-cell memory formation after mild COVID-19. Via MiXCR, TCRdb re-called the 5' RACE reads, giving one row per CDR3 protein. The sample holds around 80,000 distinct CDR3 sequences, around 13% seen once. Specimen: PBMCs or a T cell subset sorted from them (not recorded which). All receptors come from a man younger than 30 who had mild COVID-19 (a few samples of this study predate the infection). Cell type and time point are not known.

The CDR3 sequence: CSAYTWGPWREKLFF. For the CDR3, the DNA is TGCAGTGCTTACACCTGGGGTCCCTGGAGGGAAAAACTGTTTTTT. This chain links TRBV20-1 with TRBJ1-4; no firm D call. V gave up 5 bases and J gave up 8 bases, with 21 bases separating them. Germline V CDR1 and CDR2: DFQATT, SNEGSKA (reference sequence). The CDR3 covers 15 residues.

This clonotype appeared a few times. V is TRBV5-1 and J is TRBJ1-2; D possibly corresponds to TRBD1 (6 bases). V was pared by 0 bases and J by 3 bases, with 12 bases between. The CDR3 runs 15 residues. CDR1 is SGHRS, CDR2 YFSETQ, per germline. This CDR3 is CASSLEIGTHYGYTF. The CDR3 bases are TGCGCCAGCAGCTTGGAGATAGGGACACACTATGGCTACACCTTC. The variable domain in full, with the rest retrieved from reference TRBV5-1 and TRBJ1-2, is KAGVTQTPRYLIKTRGQQVTLSCSPISGHRSVSWYQQTPGQGLQFLFEYFSETQRNKGNFPGRFSGRQFSNSRSEMNVSTLELGDSALYLCASSLEIGTHYGYTFGSGTRLTVV.

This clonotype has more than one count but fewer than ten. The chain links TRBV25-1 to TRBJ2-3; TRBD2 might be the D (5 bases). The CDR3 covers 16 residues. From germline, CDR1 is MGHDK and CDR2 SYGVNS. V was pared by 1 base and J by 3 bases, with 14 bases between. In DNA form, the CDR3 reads TGTGCCAGCAGTGAATCCGGCCTAGCCGAGACAGATACGCAGTATTTT. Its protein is CASSESGLAETDTQYF.

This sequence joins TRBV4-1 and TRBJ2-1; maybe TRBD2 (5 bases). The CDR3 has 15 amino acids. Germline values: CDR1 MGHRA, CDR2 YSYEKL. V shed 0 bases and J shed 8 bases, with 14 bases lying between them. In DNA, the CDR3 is TGCGCCAGCAGCCAAGAGCGACGGGGAGTCGATGAGCAGTTCTTC. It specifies CASSQERRGVDEQFF.

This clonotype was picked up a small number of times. CDR3 bases: TGTGCCAGCAGCTTAGGGACGGCCAAGAATGGACTGTTTTTT. Amino acid sequence: CASSLGTAKNGLFF. The rearrangement links TRBV7-9 to TRBJ1-4, with D hard to call. CDR3 size: 14 residues. Germline V gene sequence: CDR1 SEHNR, CDR2 FQNEAQ (reference sequence). Trimming pared 1 base from V and 13 bases from J, leaving 16 bases between.